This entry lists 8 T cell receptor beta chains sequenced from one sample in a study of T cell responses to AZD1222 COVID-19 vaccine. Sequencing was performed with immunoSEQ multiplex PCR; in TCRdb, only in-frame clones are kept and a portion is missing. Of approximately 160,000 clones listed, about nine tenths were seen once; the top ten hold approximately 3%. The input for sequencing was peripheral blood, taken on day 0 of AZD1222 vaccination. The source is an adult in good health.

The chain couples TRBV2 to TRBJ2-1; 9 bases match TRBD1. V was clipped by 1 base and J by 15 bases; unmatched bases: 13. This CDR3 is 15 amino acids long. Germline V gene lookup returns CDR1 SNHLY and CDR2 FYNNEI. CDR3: CASSEEYRPGQGGFF. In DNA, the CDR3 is TGTGCCAGCAGTGAAGAGTATAGACCGGGACAGGGCGGGTTCTTC.

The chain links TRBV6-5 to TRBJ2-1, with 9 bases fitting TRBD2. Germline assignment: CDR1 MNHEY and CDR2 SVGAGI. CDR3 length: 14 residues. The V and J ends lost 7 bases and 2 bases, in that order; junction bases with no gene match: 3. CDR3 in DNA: TGTGCCAGCACGCGGGGGGGCCCCTACAATGAGCAGTTCTTC. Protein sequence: CASTRGGPYNEQFF.

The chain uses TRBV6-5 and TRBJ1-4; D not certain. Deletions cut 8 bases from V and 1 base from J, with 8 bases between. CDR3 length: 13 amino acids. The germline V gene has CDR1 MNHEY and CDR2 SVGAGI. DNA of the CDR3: TGTGCCAGCTCCCGGGGAACTAATGAAAAACTGTTTTTT. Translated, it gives CASSRGTNEKLFF.

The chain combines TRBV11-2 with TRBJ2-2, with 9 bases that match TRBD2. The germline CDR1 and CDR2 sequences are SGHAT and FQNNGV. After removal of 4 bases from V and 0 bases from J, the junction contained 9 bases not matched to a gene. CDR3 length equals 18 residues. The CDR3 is CASSSPFSGGANTGELFF. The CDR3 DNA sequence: TGTGCCAGCAGCTCCCCCTTTAGCGGGGGAGCGAACACCGGGGAGCTGTTTTTT. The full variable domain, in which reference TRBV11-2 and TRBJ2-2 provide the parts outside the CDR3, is EAGVAQSPRYKIIEKRQSVAFWCNPISGHATLYWYQQILGQGPKLLIQFQNNGVVDDSQLPKDRFSAERLKGVDSTLKIQPAKLEDSAVYLCASSSPFSGGANTGELFFGEGSRLTVL.

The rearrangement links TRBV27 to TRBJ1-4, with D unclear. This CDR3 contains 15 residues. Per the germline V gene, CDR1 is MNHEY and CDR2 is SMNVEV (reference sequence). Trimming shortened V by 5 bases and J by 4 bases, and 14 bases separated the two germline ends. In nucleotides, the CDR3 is TGTGCCAGCAGTGCTAGACTCGGACTTAATGAAAAACTGTTTTTT. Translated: CASSARLGLNEKLFF. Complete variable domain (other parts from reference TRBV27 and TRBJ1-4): EAQVTQNPRYLITVTGKKLTVTCSQNMNHEYMSWYRQDPGLGLRQIYYSMNVEVTDKGDVPEGYKVSRKEKRNFPLILESPSPNQTSLYFCASSARLGLNEKLFFGSGTQLSVL.

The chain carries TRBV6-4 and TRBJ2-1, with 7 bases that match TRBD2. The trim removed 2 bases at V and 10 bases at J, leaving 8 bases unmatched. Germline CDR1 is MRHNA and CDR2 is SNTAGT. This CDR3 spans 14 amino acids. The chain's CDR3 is CASSDRPWEGEQFF. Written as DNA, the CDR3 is TGTGCCAGCAGTGACCGACCCTGGGAGGGGGAGCAGTTCTTC.

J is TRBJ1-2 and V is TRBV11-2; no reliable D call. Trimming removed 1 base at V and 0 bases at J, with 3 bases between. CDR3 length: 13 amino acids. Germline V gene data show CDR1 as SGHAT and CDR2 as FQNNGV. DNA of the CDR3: TGTGCCAGCAGCTTAGGAGCTAACTATGGCTACACCTTC. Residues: CASSLGANYGYTF.

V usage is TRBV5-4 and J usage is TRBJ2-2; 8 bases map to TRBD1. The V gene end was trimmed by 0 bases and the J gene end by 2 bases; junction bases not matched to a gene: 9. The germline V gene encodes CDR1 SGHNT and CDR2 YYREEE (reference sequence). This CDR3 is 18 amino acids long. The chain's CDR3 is CASSLAGSQGANTGELFF. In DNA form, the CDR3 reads TGTGCCAGCAGCTTGGCGGGATCTCAGGGGGCTAACACCGGGGAGCTGTTTTTT.